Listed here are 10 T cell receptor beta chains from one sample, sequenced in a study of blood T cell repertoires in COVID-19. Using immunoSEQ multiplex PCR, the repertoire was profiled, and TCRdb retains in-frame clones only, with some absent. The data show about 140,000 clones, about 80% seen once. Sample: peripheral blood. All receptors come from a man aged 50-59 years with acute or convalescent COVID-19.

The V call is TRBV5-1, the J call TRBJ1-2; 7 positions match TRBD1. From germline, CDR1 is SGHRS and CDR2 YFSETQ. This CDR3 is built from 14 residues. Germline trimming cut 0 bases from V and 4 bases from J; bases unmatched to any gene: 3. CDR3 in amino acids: CASSLDGTAYGYTF. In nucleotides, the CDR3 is TGCGCCAGCAGCTTGGATGGGACAGCCTATGGCTACACCTTC.

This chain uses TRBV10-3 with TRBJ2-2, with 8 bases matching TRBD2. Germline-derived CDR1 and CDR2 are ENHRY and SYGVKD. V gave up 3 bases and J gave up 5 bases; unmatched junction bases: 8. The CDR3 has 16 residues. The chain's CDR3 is CAISEGAGEVTGELFF. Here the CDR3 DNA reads TGTGCCATCAGTGAAGGAGCGGGGGAAGTAACCGGGGAGCTGTTTTTT.

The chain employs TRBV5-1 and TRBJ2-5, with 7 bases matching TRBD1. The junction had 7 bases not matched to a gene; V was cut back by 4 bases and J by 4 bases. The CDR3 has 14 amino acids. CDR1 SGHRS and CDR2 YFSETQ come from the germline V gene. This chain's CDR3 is CASSPGTDGETQYF. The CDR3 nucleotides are TGCGCCAGCAGCCCCGGGACAGATGGAGAGACCCAGTACTTC. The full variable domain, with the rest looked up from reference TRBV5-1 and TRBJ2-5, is KAGVTQTPRYLIKTRGQQVTLSCSPISGHRSVSWYQQTPGQGLQFLFEYFSETQRNKGNFPGRFSGRQFSNSRSEMNVSTLELGDSALYLCASSPGTDGETQYFGPGTRLLVL.

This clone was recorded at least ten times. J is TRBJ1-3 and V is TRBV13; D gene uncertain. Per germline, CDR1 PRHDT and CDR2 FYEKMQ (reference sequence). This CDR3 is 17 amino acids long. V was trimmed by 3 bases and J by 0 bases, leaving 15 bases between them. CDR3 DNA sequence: TGTGCCAGCAGCTTGGAGGGCCCACACAGCTCTGGAAACACCATATATTTT. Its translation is CASSLEGPHSSGNTIYF.

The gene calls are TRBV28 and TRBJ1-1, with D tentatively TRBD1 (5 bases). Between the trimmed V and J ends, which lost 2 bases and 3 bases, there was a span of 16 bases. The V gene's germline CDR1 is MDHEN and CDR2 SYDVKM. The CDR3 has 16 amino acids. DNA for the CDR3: TGTGCCAGCAGTTTAGGGGGGGAAACCAGCGACACTGAAGCTTTCTTT. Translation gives CASSLGGETSDTEAFF. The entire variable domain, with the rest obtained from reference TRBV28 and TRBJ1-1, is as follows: DVKVTQSSRYLVKRTGEKVFLECVQDMDHENMFWYRQDPGLGLRLIYFSYDVKMKEKGDIPEGYSVSREKKERFSLILESASTNQTSMYLCASSLGGETSDTEAFFGQGTRLTVV.

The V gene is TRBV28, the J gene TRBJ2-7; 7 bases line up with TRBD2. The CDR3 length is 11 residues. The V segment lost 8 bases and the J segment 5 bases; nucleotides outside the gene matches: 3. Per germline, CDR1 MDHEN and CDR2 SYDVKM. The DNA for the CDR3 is TGTGCCAGCGGGGGGGAGCACGAGCAGTACGTC. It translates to CASGGEHEQYV.

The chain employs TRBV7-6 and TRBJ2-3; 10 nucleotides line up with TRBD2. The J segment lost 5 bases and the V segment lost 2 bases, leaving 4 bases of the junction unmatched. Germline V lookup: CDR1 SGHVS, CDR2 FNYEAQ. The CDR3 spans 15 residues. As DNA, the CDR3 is TGTGCCAGCAGCTTACTAGCGGGGGCGGGAGATACGCAGTATTTT. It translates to CASSLLAGAGDTQYF. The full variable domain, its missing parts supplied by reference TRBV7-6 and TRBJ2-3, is GAGVSQSPRYKVTKRGQDVALRCDPISGHVSLYWYRQALGQGPEFLTYFNYEAQQDKSGLPNDRFSAERPEGSISTLTIQRTEQRDSAMYRCASSLLAGAGDTQYFGPGTRLTVL.

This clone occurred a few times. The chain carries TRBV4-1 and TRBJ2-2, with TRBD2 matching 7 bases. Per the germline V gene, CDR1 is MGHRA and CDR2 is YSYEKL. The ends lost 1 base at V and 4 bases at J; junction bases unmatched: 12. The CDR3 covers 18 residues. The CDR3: CASSQVKVGAGFTGELFF. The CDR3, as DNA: TGCGCCAGCAGCCAAGTCAAGGTGGGAGCGGGGTTCACCGGGGAGCTGTTTTTT.

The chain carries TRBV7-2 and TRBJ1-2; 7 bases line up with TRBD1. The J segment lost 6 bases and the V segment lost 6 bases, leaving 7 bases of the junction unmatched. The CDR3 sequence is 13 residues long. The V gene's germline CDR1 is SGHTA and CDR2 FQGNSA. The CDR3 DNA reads TGTGCCAGCAGTTACCGGGGACAGAATGGCTACACCTTC. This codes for CASSYRGQNGYTF.

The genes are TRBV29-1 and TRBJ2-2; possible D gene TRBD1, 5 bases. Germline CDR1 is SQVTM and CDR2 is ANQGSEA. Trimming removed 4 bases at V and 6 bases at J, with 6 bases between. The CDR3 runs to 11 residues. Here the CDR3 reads CSVGGPGELFF. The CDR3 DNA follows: TGCAGCGTTGGGGGCCCCGGGGAGCTGTTTTTT.